A selection of T cell receptor beta chains follows, all from one sample in a study of T cell changes during pregnancy in multiple sclerosis. Sequenced by immunoSEQ multiplex PCR; TCRdb stores in-frame clones only, minus some. The sample records some 71,000 clones, about nine tenths being singletons. This material consisted of peripheral blood, taken in the third trimester of pregnancy. These receptors all come from a female donor with multiple sclerosis, enrolled in a pregnancy study. Each CDR3 is given with its conserved first and last residue. Each record gives: J gene, clone size, D gene, V gene, CDR3 DNA, CDR3 protein. D genes are given only for firm matches. The size of a clone is reported for some rows only, either as once, few or many, or as a class for expanded clones.

J gene: TRBJ2-7; clone size: once; D gene: TRBD1; V gene: TRBV27; CDR3 DNA: TGTGCCAGCGGACGGGACAGCTTCACGCGCGAGCAGTACTTC; CDR3 protein: CASGRDSFTREQYF
J gene: TRBJ1-5; clone size: -; D gene: TRBD1; V gene: TRBV10-3; CDR3 DNA: TGTGCCGCCCCGGGACAGGGCAATCAGCCCCAGCATTTT; CDR3 protein: CAAPGQGNQPQHF
J gene: TRBJ2-1; clone size: -; D gene: -; V gene: TRBV5-1; CDR3 DNA: TGCGCCAGCAGCAGACCGACACGATACAATGAGCAGTTCTTC; CDR3 protein: CASSRPTRYNEQFF
J gene: TRBJ2-3; clone size: -; D gene: -; V gene: TRBV28; CDR3 DNA: TGTGCCAGCAGTTTGTTATCGGGTGGAGATACGCAGTATTTT; CDR3 protein: CASSLLSGGDTQYF
J gene: TRBJ2-2; clone size: -; D gene: -; V gene: TRBV9; CDR3 DNA: TGTGCCAGCAGCGGCGGGACTCCGAACACCGGGGAGCTGTTTTTT; CDR3 protein: CASSGGTPNTGELFF
J gene: TRBJ2-1; clone size: -; D gene: -; V gene: TRBV30; CDR3 DNA: TGTGCCTGGAGTGTACCGGGGGACGATGAGCAGTTCTTC; CDR3 protein: CAWSVPGDDEQFF
J gene: TRBJ1-6; clone size: -; D gene: -; V gene: TRBV9; CDR3 DNA: TGTGCCAGCAGCGTCGAACTGAATAATTCACCCCTCCACTTT; CDR3 protein: CASSVELNNSPLHF
J gene: TRBJ1-4; clone size: -; D gene: -; V gene: TRBV30; CDR3 DNA: TGTGCCTGGACCCTGGGGGCGATTAATGAAAAACTGTTTTTT; CDR3 protein: CAWTLGAINEKLFF
J gene: TRBJ1-1; clone size: -; D gene: -; V gene: TRBV7-9; CDR3 DNA: TGTGCCAGCAGCCGCGGGGGAGGGCGGACCGAAATTGAAGCTTTCTTT; CDR3 protein: CASSRGGGRTEIEAFF
J gene: TRBJ2-7; clone size: -; D gene: TRBD1; V gene: TRBV7-3; CDR3 DNA: TGTGCCAGCAGCTTAACCGCAGGGGGCTCTTACGAGCAGTACTTC; CDR3 protein: CASSLTAGGSYEQYF
J gene: TRBJ2-1; clone size: -; D gene: TRBD1; V gene: TRBV5-4; CDR3 DNA: TGTGCCAGCAGCGCCGGACAGGGTATGGATGAGCAGTTCTTC; CDR3 protein: CASSAGQGMDEQFF
J gene: TRBJ2-5; clone size: -; D gene: TRBD2; V gene: TRBV6-4; CDR3 DNA: TGTGCCAGCAGTGAAGGAGCGGGGGGGCAAGAGACCCAGTACTTC; CDR3 protein: CASSEGAGGQETQYF
J gene: TRBJ1-5; clone size: -; D gene: -; V gene: TRBV5-6; CDR3 DNA: TGTGCCAGCAGCTTCGCGGGGGGTTGGCCGACCAATCAGCCCCAGCATTTT; CDR3 protein: CASSFAGGWPTNQPQHF
J gene: TRBJ2-7; clone size: -; D gene: TRBD2; V gene: TRBV28; CDR3 DNA: TGTGCCAGCAGTGCCGGTGGGGGAGGGAGTTCCTACGAGCAGTACTTC; CDR3 protein: CASSAGGGGSSYEQYF
J gene: TRBJ1-2; clone size: -; D gene: TRBD1; V gene: TRBV6-6; CDR3 DNA: TGTGCCAGCAGACTCTCAGGGGGCACAGGCTACACCTTC; CDR3 protein: CASRLSGGTGYTF
J gene: TRBJ1-1; clone size: -; D gene: TRBD1; V gene: TRBV5-6; CDR3 DNA: TGTGCCAGCAGCCACAGGGGAACTGAAGCTTTCTTT; CDR3 protein: CASSHRGTEAFF
J gene: TRBJ1-2; clone size: -; D gene: TRBD1; V gene: TRBV5-4; CDR3 DNA: TGTGCCAGCAGCTTAGCCCGGACAGGAGCTAACTATGGCTACACCTTC; CDR3 protein: CASSLARTGANYGYTF
J gene: TRBJ1-2; clone size: -; D gene: TRBD1; V gene: TRBV19; CDR3 DNA: TGTGCCAGTAGTACAAACCTCCCTTACAGGGGGCCCTATGGCTACACCTTC; CDR3 protein: CASSTNLPYRGPYGYTF
J gene: TRBJ2-1; clone size: -; D gene: TRBD2; V gene: TRBV2; CDR3 DNA: TGTGCCAGCAGTGAGCTCGTAGCGGGGGGGGTGGTATACAATGAGCAGTTCTTC; CDR3 protein: CASSELVAGGVVYNEQFF
J gene: TRBJ1-2; clone size: -; D gene: TRBD1; V gene: TRBV9; CDR3 DNA: TGTGCCAGCAGCTATAGACAGGGGGAGGATGGCTACACCTTC; CDR3 protein: CASSYRQGEDGYTF
J gene: TRBJ2-3; clone size: -; D gene: -; V gene: TRBV2; CDR3 DNA: TGTGCCTCCTGCGATGAGGATACGCAGTATTTT; CDR3 protein: CASCDEDTQYF
J gene: TRBJ2-3; clone size: -; D gene: TRBD2; V gene: TRBV2; CDR3 DNA: TGTGCCAGCAGTGAAGCGCAGCGGGGGGGCACAGATACGCAGTATTTT; CDR3 protein: CASSEAQRGGTDTQYF